This passage covers 10 T cell receptor beta chains from one sample sequenced in a study of blood T cell repertoires in COVID-19. Here immunoSEQ multiplex PCR was the method, and the copy in TCRdb shows in-frame clones only, minus some. The sample yields fewer than 350,000 clones, around 90% seen once. The sequencing sample was made of PBMCs or T cells enriched from blood (not recorded which). The receptors were gathered from a woman aged 25-40 years who had recovered from COVID-19.

V is TRBV12-2 and J is TRBJ2-7; TRBD2, the table's D call, lacks a check against the DNA. TRBV12-2 is a documented pseudogene. The CDR3 is 15 residues long. The CDR3 nucleotides read TGTGCAAGTCGCTTGCGCGGGAGGACTCCCGGCGAGCAGTACTTC. This encodes CASRLRGRTPGEQYF.

The rearrangement joins TRBV7-9 to TRBJ1-2; D remains ambiguous. Germline V gives CDR1 SEHNR, CDR2 FQNEAQ (reference sequence). The CDR3 loop spans 15 amino acids. The V and J ends lost 1 base and 6 bases respectively, with 15 bases between them. CDR3 amino acids: CASSLVVSGADGYTF. The CDR3 DNA follows: TGTGCCAGCAGCTTAGTCGTGAGCGGAGCGGATGGCTACACCTTC.

The V and J genes are TRBV7-9 and TRBJ1-2, with D possibly TRBD1 on 5 matching bases. The CDR3 covers 12 residues. Germline CDR1 and CDR2: SEHNR and FQNEAQ (reference sequence). V lost 3 bases and J lost 8, with 10 bases in between. In DNA form, the CDR3 reads TGTGCCAGCAGCTTCAGGGCGGAAGGCTACACCTTC. Protein product: CASSFRAEGYTF.

This clone was observed once. This chain connects TRBV5-1 to TRBJ1-1; perhaps TRBD1 as D (5 bases). This CDR3 spans 14 amino acids. Trimming removed 0 bases at V and 2 bases at J, with 8 bases between. Germline V CDR1 and CDR2: SGHRS, YFSETQ. CDR3 amino acids: CASSLVQANTEAFF. Written as DNA, the CDR3 is TGCGCCAGCAGCTTGGTACAGGCTAACACTGAAGCTTTCTTT.

V usage is TRBV5-5 and J usage is TRBJ1-5; TRBD1 matches 7 bases. The trim removed 0 bases at V and 1 base at J, leaving 10 bases unmatched. Germline loops: CDR1 SGHKS, CDR2 YYEKEE (reference sequence). The CDR3 loop spans 18 amino acids. CDR3 loop: CASSLVATGTWSNQPQHF. CDR3 bases: TGTGCCAGCAGCTTGGTTGCGACAGGGACGTGGAGCAATCAGCCCCAGCATTTT.

Points on this clone: Other DNA sequences of this sample code for an identical CDR3. The rearrangement links TRBV10-1 to TRBJ2-7; maybe TRBD2 (6 bases). This CDR3 contains 13 residues. Germline CDR1 and CDR2: WNHNN and SYGVQD (reference sequence). V lost 0 bases, J lost 3 bases, and 6 bases lay in between. Here the CDR3 reads CASSESGGYEQYF. CDR3 in DNA: TGCGCCAGCAGTGAGTCGGGGGGCTACGAGCAGTACTTC.

J is TRBJ1-2 and V is TRBV7-9; a weak D match, TRBD1 (6 bases). There are 13 residues in the CDR3. Germline-derived CDR1 and CDR2 are SEHNR and FQNEAQ (reference sequence). Trimming took off 4 bases at V and 4 bases at J, with 10 bases between the two ends. CDR3 sequence: CASSSGTLYGYTF. The CDR3 DNA sequence: TGTGCCAGCAGCTCCGGGACACTCTATGGCTACACCTTC. The entire variable domain, with the rest obtained from reference TRBV7-9 and TRBJ1-2, is as follows: DTGVSQNPRHKITKRGQNVTFRCDPISEHNRLYWYRQTLGQGPEFLTYFQNEAQLEKSRLLSDRFSAERPKGSFSTLEIQRTEQGDSAMYLCASSSGTLYGYTFGSGTRLTVV.

The rearrangement uses TRBV27 and TRBJ2-3, with TRBD2 matching over 8 bases. V gave up 7 bases and J gave up 3 bases; unmatched junction bases: 9. The CDR3 is 15 residues long. CDR1 and CDR2 (germline): MNHEY, SMNVEV (reference sequence). The CDR3 region is CASNRGGKRTDTQYF. The CDR3 coding sequence is TGTGCCAGCAATCGGGGGGGAAAAAGAACAGATACGCAGTATTTT.

This clone was observed a single time. The chain couples TRBV7-2 to TRBJ1-4, with D tentatively TRBD1 (5 bases). The CDR3 runs 12 residues. Per germline, CDR1 SGHTA and CDR2 FQGNSA. Trimming took off 5 bases at V and 8 bases at J, with 9 bases between the two ends. The CDR3 DNA reads TGTGCCAGCAGCCAACGGGGGGAAAAACTGTTTTTT. Translated: CASSQRGEKLFF. The variable domain in full, completed from reference TRBV7-2 and TRBJ1-4, reads GAGVSQSPSNKVTEKGKDVELRCDPISGHTALYWYRQSLGQGLEFLIYFQGNSAPDKSGLPSDRFSAERTGGSVSTLTIQRTQQEDSAVYLCASSQRGEKLFFGSGTQLSVL.

V gene TRBV5-4 combines with J gene TRBJ2-5, with D maybe TRBD1 (6 bases). V was pared by 4 bases and J by 2 bases, with 21 bases between. This CDR3 has 17 residues. Germline V gene lookup returns CDR1 SGHNT and CDR2 YYREEE (reference sequence). Written as DNA, the CDR3 is TGTGCCAGCAGCACCATAGTTTCGGGGCAGGGGCAAGAGACCCAGTACTTC. It is translated as CASSTIVSGQGQETQYF.